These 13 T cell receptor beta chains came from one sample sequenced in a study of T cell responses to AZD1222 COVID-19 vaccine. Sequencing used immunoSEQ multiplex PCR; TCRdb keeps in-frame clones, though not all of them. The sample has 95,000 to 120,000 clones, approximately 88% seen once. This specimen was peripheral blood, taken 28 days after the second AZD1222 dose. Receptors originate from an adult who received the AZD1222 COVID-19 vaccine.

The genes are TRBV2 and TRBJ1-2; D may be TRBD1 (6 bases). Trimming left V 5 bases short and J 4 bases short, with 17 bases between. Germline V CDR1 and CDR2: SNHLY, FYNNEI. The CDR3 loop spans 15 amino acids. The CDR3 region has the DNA TGTGCCAGCAGTTTAACTGACAGGACTATCTATGGCTACACCTTC. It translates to CASSLTDRTIYGYTF.

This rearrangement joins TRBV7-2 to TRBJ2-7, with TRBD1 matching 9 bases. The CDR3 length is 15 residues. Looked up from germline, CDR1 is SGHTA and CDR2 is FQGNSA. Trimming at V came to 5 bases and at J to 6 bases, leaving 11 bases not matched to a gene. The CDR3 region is CASSDPGQGKVEQYF. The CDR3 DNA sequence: TGTGCCAGCAGCGACCCTGGACAGGGGAAGGTCGAGCAGTACTTC. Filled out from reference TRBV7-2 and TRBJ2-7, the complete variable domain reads GAGVSQSPSNKVTEKGKDVELRCDPISGHTALYWYRQSLGQGLEFLIYFQGNSAPDKSGLPSDRFSAERTGGSVSTLTIQRTQQEDSAVYLCASSDPGQGKVEQYFGPGTRLTVT.

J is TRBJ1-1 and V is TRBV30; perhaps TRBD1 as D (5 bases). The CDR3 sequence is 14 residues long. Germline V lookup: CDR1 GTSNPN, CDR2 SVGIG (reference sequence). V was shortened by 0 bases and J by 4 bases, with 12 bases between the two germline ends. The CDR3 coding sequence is TGTGCCTGGAGTGTAGCGGGGCGGCGCACTGAAGCTTTCTTT. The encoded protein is CAWSVAGRRTEAFF.

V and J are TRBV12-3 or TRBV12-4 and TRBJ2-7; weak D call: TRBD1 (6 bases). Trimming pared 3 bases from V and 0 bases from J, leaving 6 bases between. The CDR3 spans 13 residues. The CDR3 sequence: CASSLDSSYEQYF. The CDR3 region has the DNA TGTGCCAGCAGTTTGGACAGCTCCTACGAGCAGTACTTC.

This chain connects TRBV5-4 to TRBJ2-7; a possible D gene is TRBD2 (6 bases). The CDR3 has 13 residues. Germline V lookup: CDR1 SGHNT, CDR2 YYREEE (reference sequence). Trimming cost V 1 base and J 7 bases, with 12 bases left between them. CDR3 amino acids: CASSLRTDYEQYF. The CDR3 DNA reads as TGTGCCAGCAGCTTGAGGACGGACTATGAGCAGTACTTC.

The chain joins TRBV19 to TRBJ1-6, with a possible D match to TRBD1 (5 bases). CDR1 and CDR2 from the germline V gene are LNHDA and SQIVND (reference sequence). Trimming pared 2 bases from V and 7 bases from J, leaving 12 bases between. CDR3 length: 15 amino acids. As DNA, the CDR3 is TGTGCCAGTAGTATAAATTTGGGGGGAAATTCACCCCTCCACTTT. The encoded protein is CASSINLGGNSPLHF.

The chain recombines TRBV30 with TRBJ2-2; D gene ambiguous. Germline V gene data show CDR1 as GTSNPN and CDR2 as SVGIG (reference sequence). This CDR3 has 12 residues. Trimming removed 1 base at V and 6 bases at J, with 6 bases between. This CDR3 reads CAWSDLAGELFF. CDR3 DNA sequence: TGTGCCTGGAGTGATCTTGCCGGGGAGCTGTTTTTT. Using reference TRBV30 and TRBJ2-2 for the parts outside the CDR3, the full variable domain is SQTIHQWPATLVQPVGSPLSLECTVEGTSNPNLYWYRQAAGRGLQLLFYSVGIGQISSEVPQNLSASRPQDRQFILSSKKLLLSDSGFYLCAWSDLAGELFFGEGSRLTVL.

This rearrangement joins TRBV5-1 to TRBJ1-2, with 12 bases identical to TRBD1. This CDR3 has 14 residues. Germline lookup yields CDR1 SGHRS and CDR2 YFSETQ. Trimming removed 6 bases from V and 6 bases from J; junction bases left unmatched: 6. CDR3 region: CASTLGTGGDGYTF. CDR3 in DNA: TGCGCCAGCACCCTGGGGACAGGGGGCGATGGCTACACCTTC.

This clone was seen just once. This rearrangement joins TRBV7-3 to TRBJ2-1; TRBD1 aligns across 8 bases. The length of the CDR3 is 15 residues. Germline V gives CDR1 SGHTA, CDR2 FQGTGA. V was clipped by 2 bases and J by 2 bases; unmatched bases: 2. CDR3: CASSLAGGAYNEQFF. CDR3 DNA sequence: TGTGCCAGCAGCTTAGCAGGGGGCGCCTACAATGAGCAGTTCTTC.

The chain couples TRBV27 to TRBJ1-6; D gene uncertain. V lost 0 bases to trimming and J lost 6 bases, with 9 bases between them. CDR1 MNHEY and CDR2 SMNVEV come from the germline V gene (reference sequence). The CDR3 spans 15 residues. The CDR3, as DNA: TGTGCCAGCAGTTTATCGAACAGTTTTAATTCACCCCTCCACTTT. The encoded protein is CASSLSNSFNSPLHF.

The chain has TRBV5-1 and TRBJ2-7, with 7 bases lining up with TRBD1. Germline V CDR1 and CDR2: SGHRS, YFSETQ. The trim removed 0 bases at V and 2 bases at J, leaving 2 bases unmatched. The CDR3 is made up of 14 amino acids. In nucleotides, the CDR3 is TGCGCCAGCAGCTTGGCCGGGACAGCCTACGAGCAGTACTTC. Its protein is CASSLAGTAYEQYF.

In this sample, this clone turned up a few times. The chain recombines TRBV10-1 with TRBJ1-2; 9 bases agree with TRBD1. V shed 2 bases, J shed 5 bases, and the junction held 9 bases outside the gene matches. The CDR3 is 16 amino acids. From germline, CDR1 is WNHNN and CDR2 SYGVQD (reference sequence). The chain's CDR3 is CASSETRTGEVYGYTF. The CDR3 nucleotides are TGCGCCAGCAGTGAGACTCGGACAGGGGAAGTATATGGCTACACCTTC.

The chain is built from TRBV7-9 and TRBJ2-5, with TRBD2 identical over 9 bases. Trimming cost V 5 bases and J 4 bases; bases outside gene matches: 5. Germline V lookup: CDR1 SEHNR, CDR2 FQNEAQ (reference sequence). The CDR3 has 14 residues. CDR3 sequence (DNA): TGTGCCAGCAGCGGAGCGGGGGGCCCAGAGACCCAGTACTTC. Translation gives CASSGAGGPETQYF.